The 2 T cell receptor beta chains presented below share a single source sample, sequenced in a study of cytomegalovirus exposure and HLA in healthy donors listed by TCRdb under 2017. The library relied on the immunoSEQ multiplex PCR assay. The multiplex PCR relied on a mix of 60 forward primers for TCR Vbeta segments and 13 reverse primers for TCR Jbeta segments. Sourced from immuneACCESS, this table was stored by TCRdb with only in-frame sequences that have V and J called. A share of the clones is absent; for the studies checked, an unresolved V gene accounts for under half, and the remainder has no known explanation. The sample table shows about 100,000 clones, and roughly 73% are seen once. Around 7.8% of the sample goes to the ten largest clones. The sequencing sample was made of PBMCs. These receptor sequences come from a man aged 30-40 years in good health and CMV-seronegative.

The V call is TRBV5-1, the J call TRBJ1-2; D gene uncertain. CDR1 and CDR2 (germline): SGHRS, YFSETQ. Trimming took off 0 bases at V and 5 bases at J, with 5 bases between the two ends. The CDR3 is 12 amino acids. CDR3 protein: CASSLGQYGYTF. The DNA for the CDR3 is TGCGCCAGCAGCTTGGGTCAATATGGCTACACCTTC.

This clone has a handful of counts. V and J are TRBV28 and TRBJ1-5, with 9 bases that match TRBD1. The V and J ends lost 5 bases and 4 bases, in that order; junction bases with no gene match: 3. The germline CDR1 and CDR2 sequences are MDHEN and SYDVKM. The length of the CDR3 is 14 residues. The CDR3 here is CASSQTGGNQPQHF. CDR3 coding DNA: TGTGCCAGCAGTCAGACAGGGGGGAATCAGCCCCAGCATTTT.